One sample yielded the 3 T cell receptor beta chains listed below, sequenced in a study of shared clonotypes between healthy human individuals. Produced via immunoSEQ multiplex PCR; TCRdb's table is partial and in-frame only. The sample lists about 360,000 clones, roughly 80% seen once, with more than 9% in the top ten. The sample was memory CD4+ T cells sorted from blood. Subset denoted: CD45RA-negative fraction. These receptors were obtained from a man aged 30 to 39 in good health.

The J gene is TRBJ1-2, the V gene TRBV2; possibly TRBD1 for D (6 bases). CDR1 SNHLY and CDR2 FYNNEI come from the germline V gene. CDR3 length: 13 residues. Trimming pared 5 bases from V and 2 bases from J, leaving 9 bases between. The CDR3 spells CASSQGPNYGYTF. For the CDR3, the DNA is TGTGCCAGCAGTCAGGGGCCAAACTATGGCTACACCTTC.

A single count supports this clone. CDR3 protein: CASSEPGTGIEFLNTEAFF. The CDR3 DNA reads TGTGCCAGCAGTGAGCCCGGGACAGGGATCGAATTCTTGAACACTGAAGCTTTCTTT. The rearrangement uses TRBV2 and TRBJ1-1, with 9 bases that match TRBD1. Germline V gene sequence: CDR1 SNHLY, CDR2 FYNNEI. With V trimmed by 3 bases and J by 0 bases, 14 bases remained unmatched. The CDR3 has 19 amino acids.

The chain combines TRBV6-5 with TRBJ2-1; maybe TRBD1 (5 bases). This CDR3 contains 13 residues. Trimming stripped 5 bases from V and 3 bases from J, with 8 bases between. Germline-derived CDR1 and CDR2 are MNHEY and SVGAGI. CDR3 loop: CASSQDNYNEQFF. The CDR3 DNA reads as TGTGCCAGCAGTCAGGACAACTACAATGAGCAGTTCTTC.